This is a list of T cell receptor beta chains from one sample in a study of T cell responses to AZD1222 COVID-19 vaccine. Libraries were prepared by immunoSEQ multiplex PCR; TCRdb keeps only in-frame clonotypes and omits some of them. This sample has 40,000 to 60,000 clones, with 80% to 90% found just once. This specimen was peripheral blood, taken 28 days after the second AZD1222 dose. The origin of the receptors is an adult who received the AZD1222 COVID-19 vaccine. The CDR3 runs from the conserved cysteine through the conserved F or W. A D gene is named only where the DNA matches it firmly. Some rows have no size entry. The others give once, few or many, or a class for an expanded clone.

TRBD2	TRBV28	TRBJ2-1	-	CASSLASGNEQFF	TGTGCCAGCAGTTTGGCTAGCGGGAATGAGCAGTTCTTC
-	TRBV7-9	TRBJ1-2	-	CASSTHEAGNYGYTF	TGTGCCAGCAGCACCCACGAGGCAGGAAACTATGGCTACACCTTC
-	TRBV3-1/TRBV3-2	TRBJ1-6	once	CASSLSSYNSPLHF	TGTGCCAGCAGCCTAAGCTCCTATAATTCACCCCTCCACTTT
-	TRBV5-1	TRBJ2-7	-	CASRNLGLENEQYF	TGCGCCAGCAGGAACCTAGGGCTCGAGAACGAGCAGTACTTC
TRBD1	TRBV28	TRBJ1-4	-	CASSPVPGQGKGANEKLFF	TGTGCCAGCAGTCCGGTCCCGGGACAGGGGAAAGGAGCTAATGAAAAACTGTTTTTT
TRBD2	TRBV9	TRBJ2-3	once	CASSLIGGVAGVADTQYF	TGTGCCAGCAGCCTGATTGGGGGAGTAGCGGGAGTAGCAGATACGCAGTATTTT
-	TRBV21-1	TRBJ2-1	-	CASSSNPRDFSHEQFF	TGTGCCAGCAGCTCCAATCCTCGGGACTTCTCACATGAGCAGTTCTTC
-	TRBV28	TRBJ1-1	once	CASSLNGRDTEAFF	TGTGCCAGCAGTTTAAACGGAAGGGACACTGAAGCTTTCTTT
-	TRBV14	TRBJ2-1	-	CASSQILLPVNNEQFF	TGTGCCAGCAGCCAAATACTACTACCCGTCAACAATGAGCAGTTCTTC
-	TRBV3-1/TRBV3-2	TRBJ2-3	-	CASSQAGRRLTDTQYF	TGTGCCAGCAGCCAAGCGGGGCGGCGGCTGACAGATACGCAGTATTTT
TRBD2	TRBV6-5	TRBJ2-1	-	CACGGRGSNEQFF	TGTGCCTGTGGCGGGAGAGGATCCAATGAGCAGTTCTTC
-	TRBV29-1	TRBJ1-2	-	CSVEGGTNDYGYTF	TGCAGCGTTGAAGGAGGGACAAACGACTATGGCTACACCTTC
-	TRBV19	TRBJ2-7	-	CASSSRVGGIYEQYF	TGTGCCAGTAGTTCGCGAGTTGGCGGAATCTACGAGCAGTACTTC
-	TRBV6-5	TRBJ2-7	-	CASSYSFLGLYEQYF	TGTGCCAGCAGTTACTCGTTTTTGGGGTTATACGAGCAGTACTTC
-	TRBV28	TRBJ1-6	-	CASRPGPGGPLHF	TGTGCCAGCAGACCCGGGCCCGGGGGCCCCCTCCACTTT
-	TRBV5-6	TRBJ1-5	-	CASSVQGFGNQPQHF	TGTGCCAGCAGCGTGCAGGGGTTCGGCAATCAGCCCCAGCATTTT
-	TRBV28	TRBJ1-1	-	CASSFTARRGRAFF	TGTGCCAGCAGTTTTACCGCTCGGAGGGGTCGAGCTTTCTTT
-	TRBV4-3	TRBJ1-2	-	CASSQDLLQDSQYTYGYTF	TGCGCCAGCAGCCAAGATCTTCTTCAGGACAGTCAATACACTTATGGCTACACCTTC
TRBD1	TRBV28	TRBJ2-7	-	CASSLGTGALYEQYF	TGTGCCAGCAGTTTAGGGACAGGGGCGTTGTACGAGCAGTACTTC
-	TRBV25-1	TRBJ1-2	-	CASSSGPRNGYTF	TGTGCCAGCAGCTCCGGGCCGAGAAATGGCTACACCTTC
-	TRBV10-2	TRBJ2-1	-	CASSDGPYNEQFF	TGCGCCAGCAGTGATGGGCCCTACAATGAGCAGTTCTTC
-	TRBV7-2	TRBJ2-3	-	CASSAHAGTDTQYF	TGTGCCAGCTCTGCCCATGCGGGCACGGATACGCAGTATTTT
-	TRBV11-3	TRBJ2-5	few	CASSGVETQYF	TGTGCCAGCTCGGGAGTGGAGACCCAGTACTTC
TRBD1	TRBV10-3	TRBJ2-2	-	CAIRTTGVNTGELFF	TGTGCCATCAGGACGACAGGGGTCAACACCGGGGAGCTGTTTTTT
-	TRBV25-1	TRBJ1-3	once	CASSEWGGSSGNTIYF	TGTGCCAGCAGTGAATGGGGAGGCTCCTCTGGAAACACCATATATTTT
TRBD1	TRBV7-2	TRBJ2-7	-	CASSLNAGGEEQYF	TGTGCCAGCAGCTTAAACGCAGGGGGCGAGGAGCAGTACTTC
-	TRBV28	TRBJ1-1	once	CASSATYGEGNTEAFF	TGTGCCAGCAGTGCCACTTACGGCGAAGGGAACACTGAAGCTTTCTTT
-	TRBV12-5	TRBJ2-3	-	CASGLASVPSTDTQYF	TGTGCTAGTGGTTTGGCCAGCGTCCCGAGCACAGATACGCAGTATTTT
-	TRBV20-1	TRBJ1-2	-	CSAKGGGGYTF	TGCAGTGCTAAAGGGGGTGGTGGCTACACCTTC
TRBD1	TRBV19	TRBJ1-1	-	CASSIEDRASEAFF	TGTGCCAGTAGTATAGAGGACAGGGCTTCTGAAGCTTTCTTT
-	TRBV13	TRBJ1-2	-	CASSPPGGQYYGYTF	TGTGCCAGCAGCCCCCCCGGCGGGCAGTACTATGGCTACACCTTC
-	TRBV19	TRBJ2-2	-	CASSFSGGGTGELFF	TGTGCCAGTAGTTTTTCGGGGGGCGGCACCGGGGAGCTGTTTTTT
TRBD2	TRBV6-5	TRBJ2-7	-	CASSSSTSVYF	TGTGCCAGCAGTTCCTCGACTAGCGTGTACTTC
-	TRBV5-1	TRBJ1-6	-	CASSSGTGFNSPLHF	TGCGCCAGCAGCTCCGGCACAGGGTTTAATTCACCCCTCCACTTT
-	TRBV11-3	TRBJ1-1	-	CASTQGLNTEAFF	TGTGCCAGTACACAGGGCTTGAACACTGAAGCTTTCTTT
-	TRBV28	TRBJ2-7	-	CASRWTGTYEQYF	TGTGCCAGCAGGTGGACGGGTACCTACGAGCAGTACTTC
TRBD2	TRBV7-3	TRBJ2-7	-	CASSLLAGDEQYF	TGTGCCAGCAGCTTACTAGCGGGAGACGAGCAGTACTTC
-	TRBV24-1	TRBJ1-1	-	CATSGHPNTEAFF	TGTGCCACCAGTGGACATCCGAACACTGAAGCTTTCTTT
-	TRBV12-3/TRBV12-4	TRBJ2-7	-	CASSGFYEQYF	TGTGCCAGCAGTGGATTCTACGAGCAGTACTTC
-	TRBV30	TRBJ1-3	-	CAWNSGNTIYF	TGTGCCTGGAACTCTGGAAACACCATATATTTT
TRBD2	TRBV5-4	TRBJ2-4	-	CASSAGLAELIQYF	TGTGCCAGCAGCGCGGGACTAGCGGAACTCATTCAGTACTTC
-	TRBV19	TRBJ1-5	-	CASSIWSTQPQHF	TGTGCCAGTAGTATTTGGAGTACTCAGCCCCAGCATTTT
TRBD2	TRBV2	TRBJ2-5	-	CASTGTSGRRETQYF	TGTGCCAGCACCGGGACTAGCGGGAGGCGGGAGACCCAGTACTTC
TRBD2	TRBV4-2	TRBJ2-1	-	CASSQVASGYDHNEQFF	TGTGCCAGCAGCCAAGTTGCTAGCGGATACGATCACAATGAGCAGTTCTTC
TRBD2	TRBV7-2	TRBJ2-3	-	CASSLSLAGGDTQYF	TGTGCCAGCAGCTTATCACTTGCGGGAGGCGATACGCAGTATTTT
-	TRBV5-4	TRBJ2-1	-	CASSPLSDYYNEQFF	TGTGCCAGCAGCCCACTAAGCGACTACTACAATGAGCAGTTCTTC
-	TRBV11-3	TRBJ2-2	-	CASSTGVNTGELFF	TGTGCCAGCAGCACCGGGGTGAACACCGGGGAGCTGTTTTTT
-	TRBV5-4	TRBJ1-1	-	CASSYKQGRTEAFF	TGTGCCAGCAGCTATAAACAGGGTCGCACTGAAGCTTTCTTT
-	TRBV7-9	TRBJ1-1	-	CASSSLTPAAFF	TGTGCCAGCAGCTCACTAACCCCGGCAGCTTTCTTT
TRBD1	TRBV9	TRBJ2-5	-	CASPPLGPGGEETQYF	TGTGCCAGCCCTCCTCTTGGTCCAGGGGGCGAAGAGACCCAGTACTTC
-	TRBV6-5	TRBJ2-2	-	CASSSETGANTGELFF	TGTGCCAGCAGTTCGGAGACAGGAGCGAACACCGGGGAGCTGTTTTTT
-	TRBV7-2	TRBJ2-5	-	CASSLVRGSETQYF	TGTGCCAGCAGCTTAGTCCGGGGGTCGGAGACCCAGTACTTC
-	TRBV5-8	TRBJ1-6	-	CASSLGTILDGNSPLHF	TGTGCCAGCAGCTTGGGGACAATCTTGGACGGGAATTCACCCCTCCACTTT